This T cell receptor beta chain was identified during a study of cytomegalovirus exposure and HLA in healthy donors. Study findings and constraints: In a later analysis, TCR beta V- and J-gene trimming showed a link to a missense DCLRE1C variant.

Germline CDR1 is MDHEN and CDR2 is SYDVKM. V gave up 4 bases and J gave up 9 bases; unmatched junction bases: 9. The CDR3 is 13 amino acids. Details on this clone: Antigen: not known.

60 Vbeta and 13 Jbeta primers were used in PCR. This table comes from immunoSEQ multiplex PCR, and its TCRdb copy is limited to in-frame clones, with some not included. The clone table shows 150,000 to 200,000 clones, with the ten largest holding approximately 6.9%. The donors (healthy individuals) were bone marrow donors. The chain is built from TRBV28 and TRBJ2-7; 7 bases are shared with TRBD2. The clonotype was recovered from a young man in good health and CMV-seronegative. The specimen was PBMCs. Here the CDR3 DNA reads TGTGCCAGCAGTTCCCCTAGCGGTGGGCGGCAGTACTTC. This sequence encodes CASSSPSGGRQYF.